Shown below are 10 T cell receptor beta chains from a single sample sequenced in a study of Tregs in tolerant kidney transplant recipients. TCRdb's copy holds only in-frame clones and misses some; the assay was immunoSEQ multiplex PCR. The profile shows under 300,000 clones, approximately 83% of them singletons. The sequencing sample was made of CD4+ T cells from blood. These receptors all come from a human donor in good health.

This rearrangement joins TRBV20-1 to TRBJ2-1, with TRBD2 matching over 7 bases. CDR3 length: 11 amino acids. The V and J ends lost 3 bases and 7 bases, in that order; junction bases with no gene match: 0. CDR1 is DFQATT and CDR2 is SNEGSKA in the germline V gene (reference sequence). In DNA, the CDR3 is TGCAGTGCTAGTAGCGGGAATGAGCAGTTCTTC. Its translation is CSASSGNEQFF.

The rearrangement uses TRBV30 and TRBJ1-4; D remains ambiguous. Germline V CDR1 and CDR2: GTSNPN, SVGIG (reference sequence). Deletions cut 1 base from V and 0 bases from J, with 15 bases between. The CDR3 extends over 17 amino acids. Here the CDR3 DNA reads TGTGCCTGGAGTGCCCATCGGCAGGCCTCAACTAATGAAAAACTGTTTTTT. Translated, it gives CAWSAHRQASTNEKLFF.

This chain uses TRBV29-1 with TRBJ1-2, with 7 bases matching TRBD1. Trimming cost V 7 bases and J 6 bases; bases outside gene matches: 11. CDR3 length: 13 amino acids. Per germline, CDR1 SQVTM and CDR2 ANQGSEA. CDR3 nucleotides: TGCAGCGGGTATAAGGGGGCGCAAGATGGCTACACCTTC. It codes for CSGYKGAQDGYTF.

Worth noting for this clone: This sample also contains other DNA sequences that code for the same CDR3. The genes are TRBV2 and TRBJ2-1, with unresolved D. The CDR3 runs 11 residues. Deletions cut 4 bases from V and 7 bases from J, with 5 bases between. The germline V gene encodes CDR1 SNHLY and CDR2 FYNNEI. CDR3 DNA: TGTGCCAGCAGTGGATATAATGAGCAGTTCTTC. Translating it yields CASSGYNEQFF.

The chain has TRBV18 and TRBJ1-1; D unclear. CDR3 length: 13 amino acids. Germline V CDR1 and CDR2: KGHSH, LQKENI. Trimming cost V 5 bases and J 1 base, with 8 bases left between them. Here the CDR3 reads CASSEDSNTEAFF. CDR3 DNA: TGTGCCAGCTCAGAAGATTCGAACACTGAAGCTTTCTTT.

The CDR3 spells CASSQELGHRLGEAFF. For the CDR3, the DNA is TGCGCCAGCAGCCAAGAATTGGGACACCGCTTGGGTGAAGCTTTCTTT. V gene TRBV4-1 combines with J gene TRBJ1-1; a weak D match, TRBD1 (6 bases). V lost 0 bases to trimming and J lost 7 bases, with 18 bases between them. The CDR3 is 16 amino acids. Germline V gives CDR1 MGHRA, CDR2 YSYEKL.

J is TRBJ1-1 and V is TRBV6-1; no firm D call. Germline V lookup: CDR1 MNHNS, CDR2 SASEGT. V lost 1 base to trimming and J lost 4 bases, with 10 bases between them. The CDR3 loop spans 14 amino acids. The DNA of the CDR3 is TGTGCCAGCAGTGAAGGCGGGGTCCTCACTGAAGCTTTCTTT. Translation gives CASSEGGVLTEAFF.

The rearrangement links TRBV5-1 to TRBJ1-4; 7 bases map to TRBD1. The ends lost 0 bases at V and 8 bases at J; junction bases unmatched: 4. The germline gives CDR1 SGHRS, CDR2 YFSETQ. The CDR3 has 14 amino acids. CDR3 loop: CASSLGGGEEKLFF. In DNA form, the CDR3 reads TGCGCCAGCAGCTTGGGAGGGGGCGAGGAAAAACTGTTTTTT.

This clone was seen a single time. This sequence joins TRBV7-6 and TRBJ2-1, with 7 bases identical to TRBD1. V lost 1 base and J lost 2; bases outside the gene matches: 8. Germline loops: CDR1 SGHVS, CDR2 FNYEAQ. CDR3 length equals 17 residues. The CDR3 protein is CASSLGGGGQPYNEQFF. The CDR3 bases are TGTGCCAGCAGCTTAGGAGGGGGCGGGCAACCCTACAATGAGCAGTTCTTC.

The rearrangement uses TRBV29-1 and TRBJ2-3; D is undetermined. This CDR3 comprises 12 residues. Germline CDR1 SQVTM, CDR2 ANQGSEA. Trimming took off 7 bases at V and 1 base at J, with 9 bases between the two ends. The chain's CDR3 is CSATTGTDTQYF. The CDR3 DNA follows: TGCAGCGCAACTACAGGCACAGATACGCAGTATTTT.